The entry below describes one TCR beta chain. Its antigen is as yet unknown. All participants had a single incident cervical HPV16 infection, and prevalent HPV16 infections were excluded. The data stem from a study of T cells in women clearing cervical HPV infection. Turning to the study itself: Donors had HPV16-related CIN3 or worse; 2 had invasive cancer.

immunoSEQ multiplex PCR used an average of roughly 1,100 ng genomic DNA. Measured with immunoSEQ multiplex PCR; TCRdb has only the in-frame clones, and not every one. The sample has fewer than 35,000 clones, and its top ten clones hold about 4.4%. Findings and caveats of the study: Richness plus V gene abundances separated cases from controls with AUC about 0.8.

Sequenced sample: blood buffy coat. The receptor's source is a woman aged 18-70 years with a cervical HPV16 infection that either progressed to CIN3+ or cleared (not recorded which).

The CDR3 bases that were read are TGTGCCAGCAGCTTGGGACTAGCGGGAGATACG. Translation: CASSLGLAGDT. The whole CDR3 protein is CASSLGLAGDTQYF. The chain links TRBV7-2 to TRBJ2-3, with 12 bases that match TRBD2. The CDR3 is cut off 3 residues early in the read; its end comes from the germline J gene. From germline, CDR1 is SGHTA and CDR2 FQGNSA. The CDR3 is 14 amino acids. Trimming took 3 bases from V and 5 from J; bases not matched to a gene: 0. Combining the CDR3 with reference TRBV7-2 and TRBJ2-3 gives the whole variable domain GAGVSQSPSNKVTEKGKDVELRCDPISGHTALYWYRQSLGQGLEFLIYFQGNSAPDKSGLPSDRFSAERTGGSVSTLTIQRTQQEDSAVYLCASSLGLAGDTQYFGPGTRLTVL.